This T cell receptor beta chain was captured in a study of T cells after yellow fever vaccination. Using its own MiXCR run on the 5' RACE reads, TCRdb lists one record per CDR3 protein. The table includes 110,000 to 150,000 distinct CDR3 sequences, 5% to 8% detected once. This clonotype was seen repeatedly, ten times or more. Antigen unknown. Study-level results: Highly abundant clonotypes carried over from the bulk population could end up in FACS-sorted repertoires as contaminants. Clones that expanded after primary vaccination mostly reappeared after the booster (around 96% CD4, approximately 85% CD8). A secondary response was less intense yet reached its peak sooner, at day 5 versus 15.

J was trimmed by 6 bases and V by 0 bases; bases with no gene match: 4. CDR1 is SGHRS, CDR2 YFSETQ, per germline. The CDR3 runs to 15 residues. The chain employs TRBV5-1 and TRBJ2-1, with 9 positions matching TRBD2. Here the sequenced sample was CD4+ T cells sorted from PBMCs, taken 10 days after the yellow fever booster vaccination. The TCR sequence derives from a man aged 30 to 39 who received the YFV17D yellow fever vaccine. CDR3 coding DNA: TGCGCCAGCAGCTTGGATAGCGGGAGCCTCAATGAGCAGTTCTTC. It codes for CASSLDSGSLNEQFF. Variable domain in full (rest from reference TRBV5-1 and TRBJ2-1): KAGVTQTPRYLIKTRGQQVTLSCSPISGHRSVSWYQQTPGQGLQFLFEYFSETQRNKGNFPGRFSGRQFSNSRSEMNVSTLELGDSALYLCASSLDSGSLNEQFFGPGTRLTVL.